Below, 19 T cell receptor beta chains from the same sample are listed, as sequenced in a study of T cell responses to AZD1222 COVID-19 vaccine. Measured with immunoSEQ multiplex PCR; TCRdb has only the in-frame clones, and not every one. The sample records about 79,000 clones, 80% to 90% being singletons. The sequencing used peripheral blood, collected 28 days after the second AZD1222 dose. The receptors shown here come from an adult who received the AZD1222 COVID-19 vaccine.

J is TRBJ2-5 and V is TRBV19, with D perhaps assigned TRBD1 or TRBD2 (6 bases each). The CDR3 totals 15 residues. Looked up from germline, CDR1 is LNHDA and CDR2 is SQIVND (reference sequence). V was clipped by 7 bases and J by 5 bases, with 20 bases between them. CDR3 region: CASNQRGASAETQYF. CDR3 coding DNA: TGTGCCAGTAACCAAAGGGGGGCCTCGGCTGAGACCCAGTACTTC.

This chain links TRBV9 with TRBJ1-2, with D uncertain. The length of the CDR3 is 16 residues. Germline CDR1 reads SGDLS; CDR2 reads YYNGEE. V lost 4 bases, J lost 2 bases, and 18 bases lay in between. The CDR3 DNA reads TGTGCCAGCAGCTTGATGCGGACCGATAACAACTATGGCTACACCTTC. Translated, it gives CASSLMRTDNNYGYTF. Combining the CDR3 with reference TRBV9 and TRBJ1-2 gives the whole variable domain DSGVTQTPKHLITATGQRVTLRCSPRSGDLSVYWYQQSLDQGLQFLIQYYNGEERAKGNILERFSAQQFPDLHSELNLSSLELGDSALYFCASSLMRTDNNYGYTFGSGTRLTVV.

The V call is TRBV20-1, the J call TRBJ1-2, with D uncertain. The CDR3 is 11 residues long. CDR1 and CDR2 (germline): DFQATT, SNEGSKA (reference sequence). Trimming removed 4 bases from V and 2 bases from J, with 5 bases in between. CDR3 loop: CSATENYGYTF. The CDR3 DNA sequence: TGCAGTGCTACGGAGAACTATGGCTACACCTTC.

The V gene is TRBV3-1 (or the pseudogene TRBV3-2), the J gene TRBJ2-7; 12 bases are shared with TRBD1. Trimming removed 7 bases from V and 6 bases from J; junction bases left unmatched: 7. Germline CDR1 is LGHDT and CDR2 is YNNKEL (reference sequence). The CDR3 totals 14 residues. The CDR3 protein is CASNPGQGAFEQYF. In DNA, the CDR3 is TGTGCCAGCAACCCGGGACAGGGGGCGTTCGAGCAGTACTTC.

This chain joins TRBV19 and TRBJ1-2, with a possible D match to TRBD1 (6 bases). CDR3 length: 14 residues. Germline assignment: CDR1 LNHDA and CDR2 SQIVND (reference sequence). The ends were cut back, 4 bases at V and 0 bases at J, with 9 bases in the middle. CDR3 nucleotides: TGTGCCAGTAGTAGACAGGAAGCTAACTATGGCTACACCTTC. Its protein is CASSRQEANYGYTF.

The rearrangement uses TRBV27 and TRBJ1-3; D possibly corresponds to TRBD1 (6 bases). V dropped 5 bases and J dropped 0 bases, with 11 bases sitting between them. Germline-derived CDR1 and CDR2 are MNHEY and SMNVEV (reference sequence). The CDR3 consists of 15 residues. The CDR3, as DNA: TGTGCCAGCAGTGCTACAGGGTCCTCTGGAAACACCATATATTTT. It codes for CASSATGSSGNTIYF.

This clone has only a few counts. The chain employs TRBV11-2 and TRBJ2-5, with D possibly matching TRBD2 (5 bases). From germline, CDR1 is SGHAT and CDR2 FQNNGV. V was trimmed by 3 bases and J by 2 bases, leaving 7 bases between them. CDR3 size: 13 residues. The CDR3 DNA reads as TGTGCCAGCAGCTTCGGACTTCAAGAGACCCAGTACTTC. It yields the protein CASSFGLQETQYF.

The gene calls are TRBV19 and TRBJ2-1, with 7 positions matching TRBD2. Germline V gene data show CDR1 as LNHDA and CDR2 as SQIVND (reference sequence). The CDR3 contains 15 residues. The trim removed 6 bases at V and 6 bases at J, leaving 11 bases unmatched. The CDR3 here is CASSPRTGGGNEQFF. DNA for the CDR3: TGTGCCAGTAGCCCGAGGACCGGCGGGGGCAATGAGCAGTTCTTC.

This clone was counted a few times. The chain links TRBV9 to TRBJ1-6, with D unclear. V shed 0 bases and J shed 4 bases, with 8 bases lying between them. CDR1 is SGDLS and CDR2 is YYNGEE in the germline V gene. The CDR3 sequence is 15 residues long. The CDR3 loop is CASSVGQPYNSPLHF. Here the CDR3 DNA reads TGTGCCAGCAGCGTAGGGCAGCCGTATAATTCACCCCTCCACTTT.

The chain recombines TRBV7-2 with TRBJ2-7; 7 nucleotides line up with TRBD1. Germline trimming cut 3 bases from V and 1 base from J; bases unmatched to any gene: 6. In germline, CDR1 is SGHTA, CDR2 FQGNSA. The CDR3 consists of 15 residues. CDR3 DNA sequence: TGTGCCAGCAGCTTTTCCGGGACAGCTTCCTACGAGCAGTACTTC. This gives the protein CASSFSGTASYEQYF.

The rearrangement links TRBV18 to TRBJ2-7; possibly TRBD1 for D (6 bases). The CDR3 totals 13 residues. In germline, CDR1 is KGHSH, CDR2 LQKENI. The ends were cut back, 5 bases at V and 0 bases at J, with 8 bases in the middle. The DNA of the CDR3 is TGTGCCAGCTCATCGGACAGCTCCTACGAGCAGTACTTC. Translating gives CASSSDSSYEQYF.

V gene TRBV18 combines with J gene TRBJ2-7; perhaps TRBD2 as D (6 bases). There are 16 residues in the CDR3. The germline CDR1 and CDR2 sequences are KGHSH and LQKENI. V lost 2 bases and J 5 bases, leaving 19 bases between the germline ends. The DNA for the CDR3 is TGTGCCAGCTCACCAGGAGGGAGGAGGGGTCGACACGAGCAGTACTTC. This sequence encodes CASSPGGRRGRHEQYF.

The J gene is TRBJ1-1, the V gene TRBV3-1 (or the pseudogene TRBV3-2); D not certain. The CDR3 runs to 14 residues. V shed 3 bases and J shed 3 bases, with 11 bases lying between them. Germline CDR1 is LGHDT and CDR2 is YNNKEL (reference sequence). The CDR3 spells CASSHGYSDTEAFF. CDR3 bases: TGTGCCAGCAGCCACGGGTATTCAGACACTGAAGCTTTCTTT.

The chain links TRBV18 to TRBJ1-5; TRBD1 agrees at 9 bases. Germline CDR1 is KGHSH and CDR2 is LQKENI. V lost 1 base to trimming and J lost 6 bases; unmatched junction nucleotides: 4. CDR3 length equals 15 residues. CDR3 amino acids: CASSPLAGQGQPQHF. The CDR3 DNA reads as TGTGCCAGCTCACCACTCGCGGGACAGGGTCAGCCCCAGCATTTT.

The CDR3 DNA follows: TGTGCCAGCAGACAAACACAGTTCTATGGCTACACCTTC. This gives the protein CASRQTQFYGYTF. J is TRBJ1-2 and V is TRBV6-5; D gene unclear. Germline CDR1 is MNHEY and CDR2 is SVGAGI. V dropped 6 bases and J dropped 4 bases, with 12 bases sitting between them. CDR3 length equals 13 residues.

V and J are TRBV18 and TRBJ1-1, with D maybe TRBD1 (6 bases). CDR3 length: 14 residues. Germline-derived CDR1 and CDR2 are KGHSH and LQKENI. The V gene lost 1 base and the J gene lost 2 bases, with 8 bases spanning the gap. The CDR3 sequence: CASSPQGGNTEAFF. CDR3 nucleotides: TGTGCCAGCTCACCACAGGGGGGTAACACTGAAGCTTTCTTT. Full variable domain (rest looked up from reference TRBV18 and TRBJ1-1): NAGVMQNPRHLVRRRGQEARLRCSPMKGHSHVYWYRQLPEEGLKFMVYLQKENIIDESGMPKERFSAEFPKEGPSILRIQQVVRGDSAAYFCASSPQGGNTEAFFGQGTRLTVV.

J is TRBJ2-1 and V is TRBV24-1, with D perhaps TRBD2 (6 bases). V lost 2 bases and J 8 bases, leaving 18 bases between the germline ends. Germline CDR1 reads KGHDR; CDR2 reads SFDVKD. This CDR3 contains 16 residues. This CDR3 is CATSDYWDWLVDEQFF. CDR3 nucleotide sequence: TGTGCCACCAGTGATTATTGGGACTGGCTTGTGGATGAGCAGTTCTTC.

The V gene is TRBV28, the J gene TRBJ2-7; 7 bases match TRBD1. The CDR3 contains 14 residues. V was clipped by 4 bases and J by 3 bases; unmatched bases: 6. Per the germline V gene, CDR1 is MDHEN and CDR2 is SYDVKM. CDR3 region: CASSSTGVYYEQYF. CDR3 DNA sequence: TGTGCCAGCAGTTCCACAGGGGTTTACTACGAGCAGTACTTC.

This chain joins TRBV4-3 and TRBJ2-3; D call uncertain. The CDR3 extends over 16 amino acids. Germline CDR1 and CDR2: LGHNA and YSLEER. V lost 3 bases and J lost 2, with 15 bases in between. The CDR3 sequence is CASSHSRASDTDTQYF. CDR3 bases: TGCGCCAGCAGCCACTCCCGCGCCTCAGACACAGATACGCAGTATTTT.